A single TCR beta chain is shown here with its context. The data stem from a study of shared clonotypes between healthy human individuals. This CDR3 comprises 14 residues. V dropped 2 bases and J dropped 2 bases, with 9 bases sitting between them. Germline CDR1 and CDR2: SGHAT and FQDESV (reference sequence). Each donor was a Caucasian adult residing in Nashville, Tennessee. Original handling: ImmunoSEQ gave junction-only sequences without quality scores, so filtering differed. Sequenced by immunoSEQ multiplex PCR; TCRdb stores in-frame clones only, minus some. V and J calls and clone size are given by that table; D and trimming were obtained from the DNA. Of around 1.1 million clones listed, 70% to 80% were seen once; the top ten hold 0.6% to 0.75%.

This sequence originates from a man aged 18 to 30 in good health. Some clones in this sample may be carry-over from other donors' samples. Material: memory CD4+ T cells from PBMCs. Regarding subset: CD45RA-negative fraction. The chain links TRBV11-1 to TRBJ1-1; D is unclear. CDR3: CASSLQAGNTEAFF. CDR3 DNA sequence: TGTGCCAGCAGCTTACAGGCTGGAAACACTGAAGCTTTCTTT. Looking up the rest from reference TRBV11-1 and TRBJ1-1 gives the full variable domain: EAEVAQSPRYKITEKSQAVAFWCDPISGHATLYWYRQILGQGPELLVQFQDESVVDDSQLPKDRFSAERLKGVDSTLKIQPAELGDSAMYLCASSLQAGNTEAFFGQGTRLTVV.